These T cell receptor beta chains were read from a single sample in a study of blood T cell repertoires in COVID-19. Measured with immunoSEQ multiplex PCR; TCRdb has only the in-frame clones, and not every one. In the table there are some 120,000 clones, 85% to 90% of which are singletons. The sample comprised peripheral blood. These receptor sequences come from an elderly woman with COVID-19, enrolled during active disease. CDR3s include the opening cysteine and the closing phenylalanine or tryptophan. D genes are given only for firm matches. Only some rows state a clone size, as once, few, many or a class for expanded clones.

v_call: TRBV7-2; j_call: TRBJ2-4; clone_size: -; d_call: TRBD1; cdr3_aa: CASSLAHPRGRFKNIQYF; cdr3_nt: TGTGCCAGCAGCTTAGCCCATCCCAGGGGGCGATTCAAAAACATTCAGTACTTC
v_call: TRBV6-5; j_call: TRBJ1-1; clone_size: once; d_call: TRBD1; cdr3_aa: CASRDRDRERTEAFF; cdr3_nt: TGTGCCAGCAGGGATCGGGACAGGGAGAGGACTGAAGCTTTCTTT
v_call: TRBV6-5; j_call: TRBJ2-7; clone_size: -; d_call: -; cdr3_aa: CASMEGTYEQYF; cdr3_nt: TGTGCCAGTATGGAGGGGACCTACGAGCAGTACTTC
v_call: TRBV9; j_call: TRBJ2-6; clone_size: -; d_call: -; cdr3_aa: CASSVGGQLFSGANVLTF; cdr3_nt: TGTGCCAGCAGCGTCGGGGGACAGCTCTTTTCCGGGGCCAACGTCCTGACTTTC
v_call: TRBV21-1; j_call: TRBJ1-6; clone_size: once; d_call: -; cdr3_aa: CASSKGRDSPLHF; cdr3_nt: TGTGCCAGCAGCAAAGGTCGGGATTCACCCCTCCACTTT
v_call: TRBV7-2; j_call: TRBJ1-4; clone_size: -; d_call: TRBD1; cdr3_aa: CASSPRDRTNEKLFF; cdr3_nt: TGTGCCAGCAGCCCGAGGGACAGAACTAATGAAAAACTGTTTTTT
v_call: TRBV2; j_call: TRBJ1-1; clone_size: -; d_call: -; cdr3_aa: CASRENTEAFF; cdr3_nt: TGTGCCAGCCGAGAGAACACTGAAGCTTTCTTT
v_call: TRBV6-5; j_call: TRBJ2-7; clone_size: -; d_call: -; cdr3_aa: CASSYSSDRTYEQYF; cdr3_nt: TGTGCCAGCAGTTACTCGTCCGACAGGACCTACGAGCAGTACTTC
v_call: TRBV5-4; j_call: TRBJ2-1; clone_size: -; d_call: TRBD2; cdr3_aa: CASSTPESGRANNEQFF; cdr3_nt: TGTGCCAGCAGCACACCCGAGAGCGGGAGGGCAAACAATGAGCAGTTCTTC
v_call: TRBV27; j_call: TRBJ2-3; clone_size: -; d_call: TRBD2; cdr3_aa: CASSLYSGVQRGSGDTQYF; cdr3_nt: TGTGCCAGCAGTTTATACTCTGGCGTCCAGCGGGGGTCAGGGGATACGCAGTATTTT
v_call: TRBV27; j_call: TRBJ1-2; clone_size: -; d_call: TRBD1; cdr3_aa: CASSEYGTETNYGYTF; cdr3_nt: TGTGCCAGCAGTGAGTACGGGACAGAAACTAACTATGGCTACACCTTC
v_call: TRBV27; j_call: TRBJ2-7; clone_size: -; d_call: -; cdr3_aa: CASSFDWLAAGYEQYF; cdr3_nt: TGTGCCAGCAGTTTTGACTGGCTAGCCGCGGGCTACGAGCAGTACTTC
v_call: TRBV5-1; j_call: TRBJ2-1; clone_size: once; d_call: TRBD2; cdr3_aa: CASRAGADPHEQFF; cdr3_nt: TGCGCCAGCAGAGCGGGAGCTGACCCCCATGAGCAGTTCTTC
v_call: TRBV20-1; j_call: TRBJ2-3; clone_size: -; d_call: TRBD2; cdr3_aa: CSASLSSGVDTQYF; cdr3_nt: TGCAGTGCTAGTCTGTCTAGCGGGGTGGATACGCAGTATTTT
v_call: TRBV6-5; j_call: TRBJ1-2; clone_size: few; d_call: TRBD1; cdr3_aa: CASTNPNRGYGYTF; cdr3_nt: TGTGCCAGCACCAACCCCAACAGGGGCTATGGCTACACCTTC
v_call: TRBV11-1; j_call: TRBJ1-3; clone_size: -; d_call: -; cdr3_aa: CASSPGLPVSGNTIYF; cdr3_nt: TGTGCCAGCAGCCCGGGACTCCCCGTCTCTGGAAACACCATATATTTT
v_call: TRBV4-3; j_call: TRBJ2-7; clone_size: once; d_call: TRBD1; cdr3_aa: CASSQATGAVYEQYF; cdr3_nt: TGCGCCAGCAGCCAAGCGACAGGGGCCGTCTACGAGCAGTACTTC
v_call: TRBV5-4; j_call: TRBJ2-3; clone_size: -; d_call: TRBD2; cdr3_aa: CASRRTSGSTDTQYF; cdr3_nt: TGTGCCAGCAGACGGACTAGCGGGAGCACAGATACGCAGTATTTT
v_call: TRBV29-1; j_call: TRBJ2-7; clone_size: -; d_call: -; cdr3_aa: CSVGHASYEQYF; cdr3_nt: TGCAGCGTTGGACATGCCTCCTACGAGCAGTACTTC
v_call: TRBV28; j_call: TRBJ2-3; clone_size: -; d_call: -; cdr3_aa: CASSLGPPSFRTDTQYF; cdr3_nt: TGTGCCAGCAGTTTAGGCCCACCTAGCTTCCGCACAGATACGCAGTATTTT
v_call: TRBV4-3; j_call: TRBJ2-1; clone_size: once; d_call: TRBD2; cdr3_aa: CASSQDLSSGREQFF; cdr3_nt: TGCGCCAGCAGCCAAGATCTTTCTAGCGGTCGGGAGCAGTTCTTC
v_call: TRBV11-2; j_call: TRBJ2-3; clone_size: -; d_call: -; cdr3_aa: CASSLALANTQYF; cdr3_nt: TGTGCCAGCAGCTTAGCCCTGGCCAATACGCAGTATTTT
v_call: TRBV7-2; j_call: TRBJ2-3; clone_size: -; d_call: -; cdr3_aa: CASSSLDTQYF; cdr3_nt: TGTGCCAGCAGCTCACTAGATACGCAGTATTTT
v_call: TRBV28; j_call: TRBJ2-2; clone_size: once; d_call: -; cdr3_aa: CASTTPGTNTGELFF; cdr3_nt: TGTGCCAGCACCACCCCCGGGACTAACACCGGGGAGCTGTTTTTT
v_call: TRBV7-2; j_call: TRBJ1-3; clone_size: -; d_call: TRBD1; cdr3_aa: CASSPTGAGSGNTIYF; cdr3_nt: TGTGCCAGCAGCCCAACAGGGGCAGGCTCTGGAAACACCATATATTTT
v_call: TRBV6-2/TRBV6-3; j_call: TRBJ1-2; clone_size: -; d_call: TRBD1; cdr3_aa: CASSLTGDYGYTF; cdr3_nt: TGTGCCAGCAGTCTAACAGGGGACTATGGCTACACCTTC
v_call: TRBV18; j_call: TRBJ1-1; clone_size: -; d_call: -; cdr3_aa: CASSLGLANTEAFF; cdr3_nt: TGTGCCAGCTCACTCGGACTCGCGAACACTGAAGCTTTCTTT
v_call: TRBV6-2/TRBV6-3; j_call: TRBJ2-1; clone_size: -; d_call: -; cdr3_aa: CASSYSFGGANSEQFF; cdr3_nt: TGTGCCAGCAGTTACTCCTTCGGTGGGGCTAACAGCGAGCAGTTCTTC
v_call: TRBV6-2/TRBV6-3; j_call: TRBJ2-3; clone_size: -; d_call: TRBD1; cdr3_aa: CASSYFIGTGNTDTQYF; cdr3_nt: TGTGCCAGCAGTTACTTTATCGGGACAGGGAACACAGATACGCAGTATTTT
v_call: TRBV6-5; j_call: TRBJ2-3; clone_size: -; d_call: -; cdr3_aa: CASRPAGPGDTQYF; cdr3_nt: TGTGCCAGCAGACCGGCGGGTCCAGGAGATACGCAGTATTTT
v_call: TRBV5-6; j_call: TRBJ2-3; clone_size: once; d_call: TRBD2; cdr3_aa: CASSTLLAGGSPDTQYF; cdr3_nt: TGTGCCAGCAGCACCCTCCTAGCGGGAGGCAGCCCAGATACGCAGTATTTT
v_call: TRBV4-2; j_call: TRBJ2-7; clone_size: -; d_call: -; cdr3_aa: CASSQVGGEQYF; cdr3_nt: TGTGCCAGCAGCCAAGTCGGCGGCGAGCAGTACTTC
v_call: TRBV6-5; j_call: TRBJ2-7; clone_size: -; d_call: -; cdr3_aa: CASRKTGSLEQYF; cdr3_nt: TGTGCCAGCAGAAAAACAGGGTCACTCGAGCAGTACTTC
v_call: TRBV28; j_call: TRBJ1-1; clone_size: -; d_call: TRBD1; cdr3_aa: CASSYPAGTGDTEAFF; cdr3_nt: TGTGCCAGCAGCTATCCTGCAGGGACAGGGGACACTGAAGCTTTCTTT
v_call: TRBV2; j_call: TRBJ2-1; clone_size: -; d_call: TRBD2; cdr3_aa: CASSEEGGRGFF; cdr3_nt: TGTGCCAGCAGTGAAGAAGGCGGGAGGGGGTTCTTC
v_call: TRBV5-8; j_call: TRBJ1-5; clone_size: -; d_call: -; cdr3_aa: CASSLVVFFEGTVGQPQHF; cdr3_nt: TGTGCCAGCAGCTTGGTGGTTTTTTTTGAGGGGACTGTAGGCCAGCCCCAGCATTTT
v_call: TRBV28; j_call: TRBJ1-6; clone_size: -; d_call: TRBD1; cdr3_aa: CASSLAAGQHDSPLHF; cdr3_nt: TGTGCCAGCAGTTTGGCTGCGGGACAGCATGATTCACCCCTCCACTTT
v_call: TRBV7-9; j_call: TRBJ2-3; clone_size: -; d_call: TRBD2; cdr3_aa: CASSFLRTSGRGPSQYF; cdr3_nt: TGTGCCAGCAGCTTCCTTCGGACTAGCGGGAGGGGACCCTCGCAGTATTTT
v_call: TRBV4-3; j_call: TRBJ1-1; clone_size: -; d_call: -; cdr3_aa: CASSQTYRVTEAFF; cdr3_nt: TGCGCCAGCAGCCAAACCTACAGGGTTACTGAAGCTTTCTTT
v_call: TRBV24-1; j_call: TRBJ2-5; clone_size: -; d_call: TRBD2; cdr3_aa: CATSDPIAGAGETQYF; cdr3_nt: TGTGCCACCAGTGATCCCATAGCGGGAGCAGGGGAGACCCAGTACTTC
v_call: TRBV2; j_call: TRBJ1-1; clone_size: -; d_call: TRBD1; cdr3_aa: CASRRDSIMNTEAFF; cdr3_nt: TGTGCCAGCAGGCGGGACAGCATAATGAACACTGAAGCTTTCTTT
v_call: TRBV6-4; j_call: TRBJ1-6; clone_size: few; d_call: -; cdr3_aa: CASSDGAGWNSPLHF; cdr3_nt: TGTGCCAGCAGTGATGGGGCAGGGTGGAATTCACCCCTCCACTTT
v_call: TRBV2; j_call: TRBJ1-1; clone_size: -; d_call: TRBD1; cdr3_aa: CASRGDRGLEAFF; cdr3_nt: TGTGCCAGCAGGGGTGACAGGGGGCTTGAAGCTTTCTTT
v_call: TRBV7-2; j_call: TRBJ1-2; clone_size: -; d_call: TRBD1; cdr3_aa: CASSLEGTGVDGYTF; cdr3_nt: TGTGCCAGCAGCTTAGAAGGTACAGGGGTAGATGGCTACACCTTC
v_call: TRBV5-1; j_call: TRBJ2-7; clone_size: -; d_call: TRBD2; cdr3_aa: CASSSTGLADYEQYF; cdr3_nt: TGCGCCAGCAGCTCGACGGGACTAGCGGACTACGAGCAGTACTTC
v_call: TRBV7-8; j_call: TRBJ1-1; clone_size: once; d_call: TRBD1; cdr3_aa: CASSLTGGADTEAFF; cdr3_nt: TGTGCCAGCAGCCTTACAGGGGGCGCCGACACTGAAGCTTTCTTT
v_call: TRBV7-9; j_call: TRBJ2-7; clone_size: -; d_call: TRBD1; cdr3_aa: CASSDRRDRGSDEQYF; cdr3_nt: TGTGCCAGCAGCGACCGCCGGGACAGGGGTTCTGACGAGCAGTACTTC
v_call: TRBV6-2/TRBV6-3; j_call: TRBJ1-5; clone_size: -; d_call: TRBD1; cdr3_aa: CASSWTGGDQPQHF; cdr3_nt: TGTGCCAGCAGCTGGACAGGGGGGGATCAGCCCCAGCATTTT
v_call: TRBV6-5; j_call: TRBJ2-5; clone_size: -; d_call: TRBD1; cdr3_aa: CASSWEGQGRTQYF; cdr3_nt: TGTGCCAGCAGCTGGGAGGGACAGGGGAGGACCCAGTACTTC
v_call: TRBV18; j_call: TRBJ2-3; clone_size: -; d_call: TRBD2; cdr3_aa: CASSPKGLADTQYF; cdr3_nt: TGTGCCAGCTCACCTAAAGGACTAGCAGATACGCAGTATTTT
v_call: TRBV4-3; j_call: TRBJ1-2; clone_size: -; d_call: -; cdr3_aa: CASSQDWGGYGYTF; cdr3_nt: TGCGCCAGCAGCCAAGACTGGGGGGGCTATGGCTACACCTTC